This record covers a single T cell receptor beta chain. Antigen specificity is unknown. TCRdb re-called the RT-PCR reads with MiXCR, one entry per CDR3 protein. The sample shows around 480,000 distinct CDR3 sequences, 9.5% to 12% of them seen only once. This sample stems from a study of response to subunit inactivated influenza vaccine. Broader study findings: Every seasonal influenza vaccination brings in few new T cells, the authors suggested.

This specimen was PBMCs from blood, taken 40 to 50 days after vaccination. The source is a man aged 45-65 years who received an inactivated influenza vaccine.

The DNA for the CDR3 is TGTGCCAGCAGCTTAGCGTCGGTCGGGAGTGGAGAGACCCAGTACTTC. Translated, it gives CASSLASVGSGETQYF. This chain joins TRBV7-2 and TRBJ2-5, with D tentatively TRBD2 (6 bases). The CDR3 is made up of 16 amino acids. V lost 0 bases and J lost 4, with 15 bases in between. Germline V CDR1 and CDR2: SGHTA, FQGNSA.